The rows below give T cell receptor beta chains drawn from one sample of a study of PD-1 blockade in classical Hodgkin lymphoma. Sequencing was performed with immunoSEQ multiplex PCR; in TCRdb, only in-frame clones are kept and a portion is missing. Of some 30,000 clones in the sample, about 72% are singletons; the top ten hold roughly 3.4%. The specimen was peripheral blood mononuclear cells (PBMCs), collected before the fourth cycle of nivolumab. Every receptor here comes from a human donor with classical Hodgkin lymphoma. CDR3s include the opening cysteine and the closing phenylalanine or tryptophan. D genes are given only for firm matches. Some rows have no size entry. The others give once, few or many, or a class for an expanded clone.

J: TRBJ2-7; V: TRBV7-9; D: TRBD1; size: .; CDR3: CASSLSGTGLLYF; DNA: TGTGCCAGCAGCTTATCCGGGACAGGGCTTCTTTACTTC
J: TRBJ2-3; V: TRBV30; D: .; size: .; CDR3: CAWSVAREKGGTDTQYF; DNA: TGTGCCTGGAGTGTAGCCCGGGAGAAAGGAGGAACAGATACGCAGTATTTT
J: TRBJ1-5; V: TRBV18; D: .; size: few; CDR3: CASSVGPNQPQHF; DNA: TGTGCCAGCTCAGTAGGCCCAAATCAGCCCCAGCATTTT
J: TRBJ2-1; V: TRBV27; D: .; size: .; CDR3: CASSWGGPYNEQFF; DNA: TGTGCCAGCAGTTGGGGGGGCCCCTACAATGAGCAGTTCTTC
J: TRBJ2-1; V: TRBV6-6; D: TRBD1; size: .; CDR3: CASSRQGHGPEQFF; DNA: TGTGCCAGCAGTCGACAGGGTCACGGCCCCGAGCAGTTCTTC
J: TRBJ2-7; V: TRBV4-1; D: TRBD1; size: .; CDR3: CASSQVTGSDEQYF; DNA: TGCGCCAGCAGCCAGGTGACAGGGTCCGACGAGCAGTACTTC
J: TRBJ1-4; V: TRBV15; D: .; size: .; CDR3: CATSGGVTNEKLFF; DNA: TGTGCCACCAGCGGGGGGGTAACTAATGAAAAACTGTTTTTT
J: TRBJ1-1; V: TRBV6-6; D: TRBD1; size: medium-sized; CDR3: CASSLQGAEAFF; DNA: TGTGCCAGCAGCCTACAGGGGGCTGAAGCTTTCTTT
J: TRBJ2-1; V: TRBV2; D: TRBD1; size: .; CDR3: CASSTRQGTYNEQFF; DNA: TGTGCCAGCAGTACTCGACAGGGGACGTACAATGAGCAGTTCTTC
J: TRBJ2-1; V: TRBV30; D: TRBD2; size: .; CDR3: CAVAGTSANEQFF; DNA: TGTGCGGTAGCGGGGACCTCAGCCAATGAGCAGTTCTTC
J: TRBJ2-7; V: TRBV5-4; D: .; size: once; CDR3: CASSLQYGDYEQYF; DNA: TGTGCCAGCAGCTTGCAGTACGGGGACTACGAGCAGTACTTC
J: TRBJ2-7; V: TRBV5-1; D: TRBD2; size: .; CDR3: CASSLAGGLVEQYF; DNA: TGCGCCAGCAGCTTGGCGGGGGGGCTGGTGGAGCAGTACTTC
J: TRBJ2-1; V: TRBV19; D: .; size: .; CDR3: CASRNQGVDSYNEQFF; DNA: TGTGCCAGTAGGAATCAAGGGGTGGACTCCTACAATGAGCAGTTCTTC
J: TRBJ2-1; V: TRBV6-6; D: TRBD2; size: .; CDR3: CASRGLAGGDNEQFF; DNA: TGTGCCAGCAGAGGACTAGCGGGGGGGGACAATGAGCAGTTCTTC
J: TRBJ2-1; V: TRBV4-3; D: TRBD2; size: .; CDR3: CASSRGLAGHNEQFF; DNA: TGCGCCAGCAGCCGCGGACTAGCGGGACACAATGAGCAGTTCTTC
J: TRBJ2-4; V: TRBV19; D: TRBD2; size: .; CDR3: CASTLRLAGVKNIQYF; DNA: TGTGCCAGTACCTTAAGACTAGCGGGAGTAAAAAACATTCAGTACTTC
J: TRBJ1-4; V: TRBV7-2; D: TRBD1; size: .; CDR3: CASSQQGIDNEKLFF; DNA: TGTGCCAGCAGCCAACAGGGGATTGACAATGAAAAACTGTTTTTT
J: TRBJ2-7; V: TRBV14; D: .; size: .; CDR3: CASSLLGGGASYEQYF; DNA: TGTGCCAGCAGTCTCCTGGGGGGCGGTGCCTCCTACGAGCAGTACTTC
J: TRBJ1-1; V: TRBV11-3; D: .; size: .; CDR3: CASSLELSNTEAFF; DNA: TGTGCCAGCAGCTTAGAGCTGAGTAACACTGAAGCTTTCTTT
J: TRBJ1-1; V: TRBV7-2; D: .; size: .; CDR3: CASSLAGVNTEAFF; DNA: TGTGCCAGCAGCTTAGCAGGGGTGAACACTGAAGCTTTCTTT
J: TRBJ1-2; V: TRBV5-6; D: .; size: few; CDR3: CASSLLGRNYGYTF; DNA: TGTGCCAGCAGCTTGCTGGGGCGTAACTATGGCTACACCTTC
J: TRBJ2-1; V: TRBV7-2; D: .; size: once; CDR3: CASSLVGSQYNEQFF; DNA: TGTGCCAGCAGCTTAGTCGGTTCGCAATACAATGAGCAGTTCTTC
J: TRBJ2-4; V: TRBV5-1; D: .; size: .; CDR3: CASSLGLAKNIQYF; DNA: TGCGCCAGCAGCTTAGGCCTAGCCAAAAACATTCAGTACTTC
J: TRBJ2-1; V: TRBV23-1; D: TRBD2; size: .; CDR3: CASSLTGGVYNEQFF; DNA: TGCGCCAGCAGTCTAACGGGAGGCGTATACAATGAGCAGTTCTTC
J: TRBJ2-2; V: TRBV5-6; D: TRBD2; size: .; CDR3: CASRNSGSYTGELFF; DNA: TGTGCCAGCAGGAATAGCGGGAGCTACACCGGGGAGCTGTTTTTT
J: TRBJ1-3; V: TRBV20-1; D: .; size: .; CDR3: CSAPYGNTIYF; DNA: TGCAGTGCTCCCTACGGAAACACCATATATTTT
J: TRBJ2-7; V: TRBV5-6; D: .; size: .; CDR3: CASTPSRGSTSSYEQYF; DNA: TGTGCCAGCACCCCATCCCGGGGTTCTACCAGCTCCTACGAGCAGTACTTC
J: TRBJ2-2; V: TRBV7-8; D: TRBD2; size: few; CDR3: CASSHLGLAGGPNTGELFF; DNA: TGTGCCAGCAGCCATCTCGGACTAGCGGGAGGGCCAAACACCGGGGAGCTGTTTTTT
J: TRBJ2-7; V: TRBV19; D: .; size: .; CDR3: CASSMGRRGYEQYF; DNA: TGTGCCAGTAGTATGGGACGCCGGGGTTACGAGCAGTACTTC
J: TRBJ2-7; V: TRBV28; D: TRBD1; size: once; CDR3: CASSSLQGAWREQYF; DNA: TGTGCCAGCAGTTCCCTTCAGGGGGCGTGGAGGGAGCAGTACTTC
J: TRBJ2-1; V: TRBV14; D: .; size: .; CDR3: CASSWGSLGAEQFF; DNA: TGTGCCAGCAGTTGGGGGAGCCTAGGTGCTGAGCAGTTCTTC
J: TRBJ1-4; V: TRBV4-3; D: .; size: .; CDR3: CASSQRYPGGGQYEKLFF; DNA: TGCGCCAGCAGCCAACGCTACCCTGGGGGGGGTCAGTATGAAAAACTGTTTTTT
J: TRBJ2-3; V: TRBV11-2; D: TRBD2; size: .; CDR3: CASSRRRLAGVADTQYF; DNA: TGTGCCAGCAGCCGAAGACGACTAGCGGGAGTGGCAGATACGCAGTATTTT
J: TRBJ1-1; V: TRBV29-1; D: .; size: .; CDR3: CSVVKGTEAFF; DNA: TGCAGCGTTGTGAAGGGTACTGAAGCTTTCTTT
J: TRBJ1-6; V: TRBV2; D: .; size: .; CDR3: CASSELGGPSSYNSPLHF; DNA: TGTGCCAGCAGTGAGCTCGGGGGACCAAGCTCCTATAATTCACCCCTCCACTTT
J: TRBJ2-3; V: TRBV19; D: TRBD1; size: .; CDR3: CASSISGQGTRTDTQYF; DNA: TGTGCCAGTAGTATATCCGGACAGGGGACCCGCACAGATACGCAGTATTTT
J: TRBJ2-7; V: TRBV5-1; D: .; size: few; CDR3: CASSLGGTDEQYF; DNA: TGCGCCAGCAGCTTGGGGGGTACAGACGAGCAGTACTTC
J: TRBJ2-7; V: TRBV7-9; D: .; size: few; CDR3: CASSLGGEYEQYF; DNA: TGTGCCAGCAGCTTGGGTGGGGAGTACGAGCAGTACTTC
J: TRBJ2-7; V: TRBV27; D: .; size: few; CDR3: CASSLEGNPYEQYF; DNA: TGTGCCAGCAGTTTAGAGGGGAATCCCTACGAGCAGTACTTC
J: TRBJ2-7; V: TRBV6-5; D: TRBD2; size: .; CDR3: CASSRLADYEQYF; DNA: TGTGCCAGCAGCCGACTAGCGGACTACGAGCAGTACTTC
J: TRBJ1-4; V: TRBV25-1; D: .; size: .; CDR3: CASSEVAALNEKLFF; DNA: TGTGCCAGCAGTGAAGTAGCAGCCTTAAATGAAAAACTGTTTTTT
J: TRBJ2-1; V: TRBV27; D: TRBD2; size: .; CDR3: CASTLRGTSGYNEQFF; DNA: TGTGCCAGCACCCTTAGGGGGACTAGCGGCTACAATGAGCAGTTCTTC